The clone carrying this T cell receptor beta chain was seen only once. Trimming stripped 6 bases from V and 0 bases from J, with 18 bases between. Germline V lookup: CDR1 KGHSH, CDR2 LQKENI. The CDR3 spans 17 residues. Assay used: immunoSEQ multiplex PCR; TCRdb lists only in-frame clones, some missing. The sample lists around 56,000 clones, 91% occurring once. This sample is drawn from a study of T cell changes during pregnancy in multiple sclerosis. This sequence was found in a female donor with multiple sclerosis, enrolled in a pregnancy study. The chain joins TRBV18 to TRBJ1-3, with a possible D match to TRBD1 (5 bases). Material: CD4+ T cells from peripheral blood mononuclear cells, obtained in the first trimester of pregnancy. CDR3 sequence reads: CASSPKPQGNSGNTIYF. In DNA, the CDR3 is TGTGCCAGCTCTCCAAAGCCGCAGGGTAACTCTGGAAACACCATATATTTT.